This T cell receptor beta chain comes out of a study of blood T cell repertoires in COVID-19. Study at large: From the United States, Italy and Spain came samples of acute and convalescent COVID-19. The cDNA or gDNA used as material had been derived from T cells, B-cell-depleted T cells, or PBMCs.

Trimming removed 1 base from V and 7 bases from J, with 11 bases in between. Germline V CDR1 and CDR2: LGHDT, YNNKEL (reference sequence). This CDR3 comprises 14 residues. Per the study methods: Estimates of nucleated cell counts were drawn from the amplification of reference gene primers. Produced via immunoSEQ multiplex PCR; TCRdb's table is partial and in-frame only. The V and J calls and clone size come from that table; D and trimming were worked out from the DNA. Of 97,000 or so clones listed, around 87% are singletons. Sequencing was carried out using peripheral blood. The J gene is TRBJ1-3, the V gene TRBV3-1 (or the pseudogene TRBV3-2); D not resolved. This sequence originates from a man aged 50-59 years with active or convalescent COVID-19. The CDR3 coding sequence is TGTGCCAGCAGCCAAGGACCAACGAGGAACACCATATATTTT. Amino acids: CASSQGPTRNTIYF.